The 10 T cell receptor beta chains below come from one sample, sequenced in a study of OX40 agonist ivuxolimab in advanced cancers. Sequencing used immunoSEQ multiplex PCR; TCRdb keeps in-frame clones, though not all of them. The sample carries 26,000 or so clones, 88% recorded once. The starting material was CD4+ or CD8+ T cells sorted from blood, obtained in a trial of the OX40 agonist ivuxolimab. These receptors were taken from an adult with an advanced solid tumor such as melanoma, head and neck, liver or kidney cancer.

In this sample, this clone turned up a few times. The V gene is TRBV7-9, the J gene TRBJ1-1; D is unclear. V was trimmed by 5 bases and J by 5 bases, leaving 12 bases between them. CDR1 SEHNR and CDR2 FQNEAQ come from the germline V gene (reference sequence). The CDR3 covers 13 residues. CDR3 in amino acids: CASSPRIETEAFF. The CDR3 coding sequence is TGTGCCAGCAGCCCCAGGATAGAGACTGAAGCTTTCTTT.

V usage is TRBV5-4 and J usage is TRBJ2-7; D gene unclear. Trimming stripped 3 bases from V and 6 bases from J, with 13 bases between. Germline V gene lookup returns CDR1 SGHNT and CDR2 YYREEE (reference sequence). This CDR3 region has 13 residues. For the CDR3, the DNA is TGTGCCAGCAGCTCGCGCCCGCACCTCGAGCAGTACTTC. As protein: CASSSRPHLEQYF.

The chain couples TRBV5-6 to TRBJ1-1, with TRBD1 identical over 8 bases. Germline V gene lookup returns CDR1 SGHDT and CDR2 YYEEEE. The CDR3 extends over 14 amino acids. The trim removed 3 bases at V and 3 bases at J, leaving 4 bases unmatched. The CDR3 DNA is TGTGCCAGCAGCTCGAGGGGACAGGACACTGAAGCTTTCTTT. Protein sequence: CASSSRGQDTEAFF.

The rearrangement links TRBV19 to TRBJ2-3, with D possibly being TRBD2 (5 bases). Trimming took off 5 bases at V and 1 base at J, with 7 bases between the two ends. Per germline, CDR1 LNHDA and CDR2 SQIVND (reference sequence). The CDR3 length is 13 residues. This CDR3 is CASSPRGTDTQYF. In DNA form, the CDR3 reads TGTGCCAGTAGTCCGAGGGGCACAGATACGCAGTATTTT.

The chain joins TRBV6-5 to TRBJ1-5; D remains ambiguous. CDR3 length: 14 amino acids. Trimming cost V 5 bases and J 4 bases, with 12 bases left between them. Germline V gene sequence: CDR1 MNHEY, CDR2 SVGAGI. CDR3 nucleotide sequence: TGTGCCAGCAGTAACCGGGGTTGGAATCAGCCCCAGCATTTT. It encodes CASSNRGWNQPQHF.

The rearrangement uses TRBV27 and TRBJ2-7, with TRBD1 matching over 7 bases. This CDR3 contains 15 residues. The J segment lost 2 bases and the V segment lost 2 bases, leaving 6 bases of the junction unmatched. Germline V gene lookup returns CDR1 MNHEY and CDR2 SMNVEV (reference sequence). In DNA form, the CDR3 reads TGTGCCAGCAGTTTAGAACAGGGGACAGCCTACGAGCAGTACTTC. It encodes CASSLEQGTAYEQYF.

The CDR3 sequence: CASSEALGGNEKLFF. In DNA, the CDR3 is TGTGCCAGCAGTGAAGCGCTAGGAGGAAACGAAAAACTGTTTTTT. The chain links TRBV2 to TRBJ1-4, with unresolved D. V shed 0 bases and J shed 8 bases, with 13 bases lying between them. CDR1 is SNHLY and CDR2 is FYNNEI in the germline V gene. CDR3 length equals 15 residues. The full variable domain, rest sourced from reference TRBV2 and TRBJ1-4, is EPEVTQTPSHQVTQMGQEVILRCVPISNHLYFYWYRQILGQKVEFLVSFYNNEISEKSEIFDDQFSVERPDGSNFTLKIRSTKLEDSAMYFCASSEALGGNEKLFFGSGTQLSVL.

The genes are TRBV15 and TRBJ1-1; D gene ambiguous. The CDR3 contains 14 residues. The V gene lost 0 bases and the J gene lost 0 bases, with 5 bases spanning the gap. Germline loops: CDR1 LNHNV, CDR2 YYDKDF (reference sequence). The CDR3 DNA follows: TGTGCCACCAGCAGAGATCGGATGAACACTGAAGCTTTCTTT. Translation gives CATSRDRMNTEAFF.

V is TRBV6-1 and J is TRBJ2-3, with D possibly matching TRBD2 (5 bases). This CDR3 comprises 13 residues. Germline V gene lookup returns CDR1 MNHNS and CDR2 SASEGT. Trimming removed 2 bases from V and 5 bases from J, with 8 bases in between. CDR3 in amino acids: CASSEIEGDTQYF. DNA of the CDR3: TGTGCCAGCAGTGAAATAGAGGGAGATACGCAGTATTTT.

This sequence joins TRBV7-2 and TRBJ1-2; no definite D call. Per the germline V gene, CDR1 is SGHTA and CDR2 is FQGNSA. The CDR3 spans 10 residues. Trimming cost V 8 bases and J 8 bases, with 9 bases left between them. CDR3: CASGSGGYTF. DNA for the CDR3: TGTGCCAGCGGGTCCGGGGGCTACACCTTC.